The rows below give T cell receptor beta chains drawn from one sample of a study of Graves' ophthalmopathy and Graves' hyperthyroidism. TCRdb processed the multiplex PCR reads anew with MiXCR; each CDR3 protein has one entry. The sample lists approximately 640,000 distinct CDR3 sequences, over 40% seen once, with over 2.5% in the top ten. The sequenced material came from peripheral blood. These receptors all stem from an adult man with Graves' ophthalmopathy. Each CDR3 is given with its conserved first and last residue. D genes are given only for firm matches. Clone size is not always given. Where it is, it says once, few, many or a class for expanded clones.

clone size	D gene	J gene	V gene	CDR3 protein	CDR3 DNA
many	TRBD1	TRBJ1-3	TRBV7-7	CASSRPRETGGAGNTIYF	TGTGCCAGCAGCCGCCCCCGCGAGACAGGGGGAGCTGGAAACACCATATATTTT
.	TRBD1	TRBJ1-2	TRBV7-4	CASSRTGGTGYTF	TGTGCCAGCAGCCGGACAGGGGGCACTGGCTACACCTTC
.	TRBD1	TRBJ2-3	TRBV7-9	CASSFLTGGLGDTQYF	TGTGCCAGCAGCTTCCTGACAGGGGGGTTAGGAGATACGCAGTATTTT
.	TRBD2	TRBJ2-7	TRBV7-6	CASSHGDSGGVTEQYF	TGTGCCAGCAGCCACGGGGATAGCGGGGGGGTTACGGAGCAGTACTTC
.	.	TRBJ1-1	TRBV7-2	CASSLPGPNTEAFF	TGTGCCAGCAGTTTACCCGGACCGAACACTGAAGCTTTCTTT
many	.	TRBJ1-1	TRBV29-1	CSVERLLLMNTEAFF	TGCAGCGTTGAAAGACTTCTGCTCATGAACACTGAAGCTTTCTTT
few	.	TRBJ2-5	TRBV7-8	CASSLNAGGETQYF	TGTGCCAGCAGCTTAAATGCGGGTGGGGAGACCCAGTACTTC
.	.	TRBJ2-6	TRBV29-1	CSAAPGAGANVLTF	TGCAGCGCCGCTCCAGGGGCCGGGGCCAACGTCCTGACTTTC
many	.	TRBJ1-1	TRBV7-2	CASSSRRGSNTEAFF	TGTGCCAGCAGCTCCCGGAGAGGGTCAAACACTGAAGCTTTCTTT
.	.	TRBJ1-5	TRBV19	CAWSQGKGNQPQHF	TGTGCCTGGTCACAGGGTAAGGGCAATCAGCCCCAGCATTTT
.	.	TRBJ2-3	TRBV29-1	CSVAYRATDTQYF	TGCAGCGTTGCGTATAGAGCCACAGATACGCAGTATTTT
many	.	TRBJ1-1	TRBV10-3	CAITTGDGNTEAFF	TGTGCCATCACCACGGGGGACGGAAACACTGAAGCTTTCTTT
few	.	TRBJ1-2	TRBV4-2	CASSQGLAGGVYGYTF	TGTGCCAGCAGCCAAGGTCTCGCGGGCGGGGTCTATGGCTACACCTTC
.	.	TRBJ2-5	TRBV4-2	CASSQVLGAIKETQYF	TGTGCCAGCAGCCAAGTGTTAGGGGCGATAAAAGAGACCCAGTACTTC
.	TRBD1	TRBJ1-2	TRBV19	CASSTDRGRYGYTF	TGTGCCAGTAGTACGGACAGGGGAAGATATGGCTACACCTTC
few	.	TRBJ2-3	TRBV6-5	CASTAGPTQYF	TGTGCCAGCACCGCCGGACCTACGCAGTATTTT
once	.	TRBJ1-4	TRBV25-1	CASSQGRHQVEKLFF	TGTGCCAGCAGCCAAGGGAGACACCAGGTTGAAAAACTGTTTTTT
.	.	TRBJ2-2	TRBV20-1	CSIPVEGWTGELFF	TGCAGTATACCCGTAGAGGGGTGGACCGGGGAGCTGTTTTTT
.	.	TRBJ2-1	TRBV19	CASSSRRGVNEQFF	TGTGCCAGTAGTAGCCGCCGGGGAGTAAATGAGCAGTTCTTC
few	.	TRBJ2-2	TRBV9	CASSVDFRGNTGELFF	TGTGCCAGCAGCGTAGATTTCAGAGGGAACACCGGGGAGCTGTTTTTT
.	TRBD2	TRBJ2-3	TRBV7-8	CASSSRLAGRSDTQYF	TGTGCCAGCAGCTCACGACTAGCGGGGAGGTCAGATACGCAGTATTTT
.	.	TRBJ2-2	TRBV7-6	CASSLGMARAGARRTGELFF	TGTGCCAGCAGCTTAGGAATGGCCCGTGCGGGGGCTCGTAGGACCGGGGAGCTGTTTTTT
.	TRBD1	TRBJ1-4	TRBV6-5	CATAWDRVEKLFF	TGTGCTACCGCGTGGGACAGGGTCGAAAAACTGTTTTTT
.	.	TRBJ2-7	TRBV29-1	CSLIQGQRQYF	TGCAGCTTGATTCAGGGTCAGAGGCAGTACTTC
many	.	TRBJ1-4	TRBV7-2	CASSLDTDTSTNEKLFF	TGTGCCAGCAGCTTAGATACCGACACTTCAACTAATGAAAAACTGTTTTTT
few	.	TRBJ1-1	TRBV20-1	CSARDRDGDFGLEAFF	TGCAGTGCTAGAGACCGGGACGGGGACTTCGGCCTTGAAGCTTTCTTT
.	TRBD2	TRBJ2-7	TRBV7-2	CASSSRWASGVPYEQYF	TGTGCCAGCAGCTCCCGATGGGCTAGCGGAGTCCCCTACGAGCAGTACTTC
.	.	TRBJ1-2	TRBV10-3	CAISPGPTGGYTF	TGTGCCATCAGTCCCGGACCAACCGGCGGCTACACCTTC
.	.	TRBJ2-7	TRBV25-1	CASSPGTADEQYF	TGTGCCAGCTCACCAGGGACGGCAGATGAGCAGTACTTC
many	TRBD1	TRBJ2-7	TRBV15	CATSREWTGSGEQYF	TGTGCCACCAGCAGAGAGTGGACAGGGAGCGGCGAGCAGTACTTC
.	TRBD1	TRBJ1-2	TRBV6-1	CASSDPRDRGVRGYTF	TGTGCCAGCAGTGACCCCCGGGACAGGGGTGTACGTGGCTACACCTTC
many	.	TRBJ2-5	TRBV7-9	CASSLSEAAETQYF	TGTGCCAGCAGCTTAAGTGAGGCGGCCGAGACCCAGTACTTC
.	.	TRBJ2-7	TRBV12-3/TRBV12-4	CASSSAHSSYEQYF	TGTGCCAGCAGTTCCGCACATAGCTCCTACGAGCAGTACTTC
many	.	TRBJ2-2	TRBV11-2	CASSNLRLAGELFF	TGTGCCAGCAGCAACCTTAGGCTGGCCGGGGAGCTGTTTTTT
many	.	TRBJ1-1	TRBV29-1	CSVLAPAEAFF	TGCAGCGTTTTGGCGCCCGCTGAAGCTTTCTTT
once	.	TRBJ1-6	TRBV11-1	CASSASQQGSPLHF	TGTGCCAGCAGCGCTAGCCAACAGGGTTCACCCCTCCACTTT
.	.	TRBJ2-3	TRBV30	CAWSVGQNTDTQYF	TGTGCCTGGAGTGTGGGGCAGAACACAGATACGCAGTATTTT
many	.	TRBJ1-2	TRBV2	CAIIRDGKLTNYGYTF	TGTGCCATCATCCGGGACGGGAAACTGACTAACTATGGCTACACCTTC
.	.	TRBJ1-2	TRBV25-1	CASSVQSSYEQGNHGYTF	TGTGCCAGCAGTGTGCAGAGCTCCTACGAGCAGGGCAATCATGGCTACACCTTC
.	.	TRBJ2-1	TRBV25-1	CASSDDPGTGTSNEQFF	TGTGCCAGCAGTGATGACCCCGGGACTGGTACCTCCAATGAGCAGTTCTTC
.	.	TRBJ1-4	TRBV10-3	CAISEWRGKLFF	TGTGCCATCAGTGAGTGGAGGGGGAAACTGTTTTTT
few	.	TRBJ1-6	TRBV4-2	CASSQDPSTAYNSPLHF	TGTGCCAGCAGCCAAGATCCATCTACAGCCTATAATTCACCCCTCCACTTT
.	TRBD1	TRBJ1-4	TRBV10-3	CASRVQTGGPFEKLFF	TGTGCCAGCAGGGTACAAACAGGGGGCCCTTTTGAAAAACTGTTTTTT
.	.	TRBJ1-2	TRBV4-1	CASSQDIGGAYGYTF	TGCGCCAGCAGCCAAGATATCGGGGGAGCCTATGGCTACACCTTC
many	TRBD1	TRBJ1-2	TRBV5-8	CASSIGQGTYGYTF	TGTGCCAGCAGCATCGGACAGGGGACCTATGGCTACACCTTC
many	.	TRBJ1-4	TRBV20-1	CSAKNRVPNEKLFF	TGCAGTGCTAAAAACAGGGTTCCTAATGAAAAACTGTTTTTT
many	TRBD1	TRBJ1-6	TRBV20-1	CSAQGQDNSPLHF	TGCAGTGCTCAAGGACAGGACAATTCACCCCTCCACTTT
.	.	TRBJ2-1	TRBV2	CASNQWASVNEQFF	TGTGCCAGCAACCAATGGGCTAGTGTCAATGAGCAGTTCTTC
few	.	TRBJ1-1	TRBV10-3	CASSDSSENTEAFF	TGTGCCAGCAGTGACTCGTCCGAGAACACTGAAGCTTTCTTT
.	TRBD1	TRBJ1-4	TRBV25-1	CASSVTGQSQNEKLFF	TGTGCCAGCAGTGTAACGGGACAGTCCCAGAATGAAAAACTGTTTTTT
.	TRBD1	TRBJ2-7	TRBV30	CAWRGQGSYEQYF	TGTGCCTGGAGGGGACAGGGGTCCTACGAGCAGTACTTC
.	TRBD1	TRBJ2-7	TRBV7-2	CASSAGQGKNEQYF	TGTGCCAGCAGCGCGGGACAGGGGAAAAATGAGCAGTACTTC
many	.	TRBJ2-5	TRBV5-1	CASSLRETQYF	TGTGCCAGCAGCTTACGCGAGACCCAGTACTTC